Sequencing of this TCR beta chain was carried out in a study of OX40 agonist ivuxolimab in advanced cancers. Across the study: Across the patients, intravenous ivuxolimab was delivered every 2 weeks at 0.01 to 10 mg/kg. Enrollees could have had prior anti-PD-1, anti-PD-L1 or anti-CTLA-4 therapy, which 30% to 50% had received.

Details on this clone: What it binds is not known.

Study results and caveats: Expanded peripheral T-cell antigen specificity went undetermined.

The CDR3 has 16 residues. Germline V lookup: CDR1 LGHNA, CDR2 YSLEER. V was trimmed by 0 bases and J by 8 bases, leaving 17 bases between them. Using immunoSEQ multiplex PCR, the repertoire was profiled, and TCRdb retains in-frame clones only, with some absent. The table lists around 16,000 clones, 75% to 95% of them singletons. The J gene is TRBJ2-1, the V gene TRBV4-3, with D possibly being TRBD2 (6 bases). This TCR derives from an adult with an advanced solid tumor such as melanoma, head and neck, liver or kidney cancer. The sequencing here drew on CD4+ or CD8+ T cells sorted from blood, taken in a trial of the OX40 agonist ivuxolimab. The CDR3 is CASSQDRAGSTHEQFF. CDR3 DNA: TGCGCCAGCAGCCAAGATAGGGCGGGGTCCACCCATGAGCAGTTCTTC.